One and the same sample provided the 15 T cell receptor beta chains below, sequenced in a study of T-cell reconstitution after alpha-beta-depleted transplantation in children. As it was prepared, the TCRbeta library received unique molecular identifiers. MiXCR, run by TCRdb on the PCR reads, gives a single entry per CDR3 protein. The table shows about 120,000 distinct CDR3 sequences, with around a tenth occurring only once. Sequencing was performed on PBMCs from the stem cell graft donor, taken from the stem cell graft. These receptors all come from a human donor who donated a stem cell graft to a child with acute lymphoblastic leukemia.

This clonotype was seen repeatedly, ten times or more. The chain is built from TRBV18 and TRBJ2-1; a possible D gene is TRBD2 (6 bases). This CDR3 region has 16 residues. Trimming removed 1 base from V and 8 bases from J, with 18 bases in between. Germline V lookup: CDR1 KGHSH, CDR2 LQKENI. CDR3 sequence (DNA): TGTGCCAGCTCACCACAGCGGGCCGGGGTAGGCGATGAGCAGTTCTTC. Translating it yields CASSPQRAGVGDEQFF.

In regard to this clonotype: A read error may account for a junction end that differs from germline. The CDR3 bases are TGTGCCAGCAGTACCCTGACACGGGGCCTTTACAATGAGCAGTTCTTT. Translated, it gives CASSTLTRGLYNEQFF. This sequence joins TRBV28 and TRBJ2-1; D may correspond to TRBD1 or TRBD2 (5 bases each). CDR1 is MDHEN and CDR2 is SYDVKM in the germline V gene. The CDR3 covers 16 residues.

This clonotype was picked up many times. The V gene is TRBV5-1, the J gene TRBJ1-1; TRBD1 matches at 7 bases. Germline V gives CDR1 SGHRS, CDR2 YFSETQ. The ends lost 7 bases at V and 4 bases at J; junction bases unmatched: 7. The CDR3 runs 13 residues. The CDR3, as DNA: TGCGCCAGCCAGCAGGGGGATTTCACTGAAGCTTTCTTT. It codes for CASQQGDFTEAFF.

This clonotype was detected ten times or more. V is TRBV29-1 and J is TRBJ2-7; D is undetermined. Germline CDR1 SQVTM, CDR2 ANQGSEA. With 3 bases removed from V and 5 bases from J, the gap between germline ends came to 11 bases. This CDR3 is 12 amino acids long. The CDR3, as DNA: TGCAGCGTTGATTCGGGTACGAACGAGCAGTACTTC. This translates into CSVDSGTNEQYF.

This clonotype has ten or more counts. This may be a read error: a much more frequent sequence differs by one nucleotide. The J gene is TRBJ2-6, the V gene TRBV4-1; D assignment may be TRBD1 or TRBD2 (5 bases each). Germline assignment: CDR1 MGHRA and CDR2 YSYEKL. The CDR3 length is 16 residues. The CDR3 DNA reads as TGCGCCAGCAGCCAAGATGAGGGGTCTGGGGCCAACGGCCTGACTTTC. Translation: CASSQDEGSGANGLTF.

This clonotype was recorded many times. The V gene is TRBV7-3, the J gene TRBJ1-6; D perhaps matches TRBD1 (5 bases). With 3 bases removed from V and 7 bases from J, the gap between germline ends came to 10 bases. The CDR3 runs to 14 residues. The germline gives CDR1 SGHTA, CDR2 FQGTGA. CDR3 sequence reads: CASSLGGGNSPLHF. Here the CDR3 DNA reads TGTGCCAGCAGCTTGGGGGGAGGCAATTCACCCCTCCACTTT.

About this clonotype itself: A read error may be the cause here, since a much bigger clone is one base away. This chain links TRBV20-1 with TRBJ2-7; D may correspond to TRBD1 or TRBD2 (5 bases each). The CDR3 extends over 15 amino acids. Germline-derived CDR1 and CDR2 are DFQATT and SNEGSKA (reference sequence). CDR3 sequence reads: CRARVRRGANYEQYF. CDR3 bases: TGCAGAGCTAGGGTGCGTCGGGGCGCGAACTACGAGCAGTACTTC.

This clonotype was detected ten times or more. As DNA, the CDR3 is TGCAGCGGACAGGTTCTGTCCTACGAGCAGTACTTC. Protein: CSGQVLSYEQYF. The V call is TRBV20-1, the J call TRBJ2-7; 7 nucleotides line up with TRBD1. Germline CDR1 is DFQATT and CDR2 is SNEGSKA (reference sequence). This CDR3 spans 12 amino acids.

Many counts were recorded for this clonotype. The CDR3 nucleotides are TGCGCCAGCAGCAGAGGAGGGGACAACTCTGGAAACACCATATATTTT. This gives the protein CASSRGGDNSGNTIYF. V and J are TRBV5-1 and TRBJ1-3; D perhaps matches TRBD1 (6 bases). The CDR3 has 16 residues. Germline V gene sequence: CDR1 SGHRS, CDR2 YFSETQ. Trimming shortened V by 4 bases and J by 0 bases, and 14 bases separated the two germline ends.

The table lists this clonotype with many counts. The V call is TRBV20-1, the J call TRBJ1-5, with D maybe TRBD1 (5 bases). The V gene's germline CDR1 is DFQATT and CDR2 SNEGSKA (reference sequence). This CDR3 is built from 14 residues. Trimming shortened V by 3 bases and J by 2 bases, and 11 bases separated the two germline ends. Here the CDR3 DNA reads TGCAGTGCTAGCGGTGGGGGGGGCAATCAGCCCCAGCATTTT. It is translated as CSASGGGGNQPQHF.

This clonotype was recorded at least ten times. This chain joins TRBV29-1 and TRBJ2-5; 8 nucleotides match TRBD2. J was trimmed by 4 bases and V by 5 bases; bases with no gene match: 3. In germline, CDR1 is SQVTM, CDR2 ANQGSEA. This CDR3 is built from 12 residues. CDR3 sequence: CSVREGRETQYF. As DNA, the CDR3 is TGCAGCGTTCGGGAGGGGAGAGAGACCCAGTACTTC. Looking up the rest from reference TRBV29-1 and TRBJ2-5 gives the full variable domain: SAVISQKPSRDICQRGTSLTIQCQVDSQVTMMFWYRQQPGQSLTLIATANQGSEATYESGFVIDKFPISRPNLTFSTLTVSNMSPEDSSIYLCSVREGRETQYFGPGTRLLVL.

This clonotype appeared many times. The chain joins TRBV7-2 to TRBJ2-7, with 11 bases aligning to TRBD2. Germline V gives CDR1 SGHTA, CDR2 FQGNSA. The CDR3 runs to 14 residues. Trimming removed 0 bases from V and 8 bases from J; junction bases left unmatched: 3. In DNA, the CDR3 is TGTGCCAGCAGCTTAGCCAGGACTAGCGGGCAGCAGTACTTC. Translation gives CASSLARTSGQQYF. Full variable domain (rest looked up from reference TRBV7-2 and TRBJ2-7): GAGVSQSPSNKVTEKGKDVELRCDPISGHTALYWYRQSLGQGLEFLIYFQGNSAPDKSGLPSDRFSAERTGGSVSTLTIQRTQQEDSAVYLCASSLARTSGQQYFGPGTRLTVT.

This clonotype was seen many times. The chain links TRBV20-1 to TRBJ2-3, with D possibly TRBD2 on 5 matching bases. CDR1 DFQATT and CDR2 SNEGSKA come from the germline V gene (reference sequence). Trimming shortened V by 1 base and J by 2 bases, and 10 bases separated the two germline ends. This CDR3 has 14 amino acids. The CDR3 reads CSARVGLATDTQYF. For the CDR3, the DNA is TGCAGTGCTAGAGTAGGCCTAGCCACAGATACGCAGTATTTT.

In this sample, this clonotype turned up many times. The chain couples TRBV5-1 to TRBJ2-3, with a tentative D call TRBD1 (6 bases). Trimming removed 0 bases at V and 3 bases at J, with 17 bases between. The length of the CDR3 is 17 residues. Per germline, CDR1 SGHRS and CDR2 YFSETQ. As DNA, the CDR3 is TGCGCCAGCAGCTTGGTACTTACAGGGAGCATTACAGATACGCAGTATTTT. Encoded protein: CASSLVLTGSITDTQYF.

This clonotype was found many times. The chain has TRBV24-1 and TRBJ1-4; tentatively, D is TRBD1 (6 bases). The CDR3 is 14 residues long. V was pared by 5 bases and J by 2 bases, with 8 bases between. In germline, CDR1 is KGHDR, CDR2 SFDVKD. The CDR3 DNA is TGTGCCACCAGTGGGGGGCCTACTAATGAAAAACTGTTTTTT. It yields the protein CATSGGPTNEKLFF.